This entry features one T cell receptor beta chain sequence. This clonotype was recorded at least ten times. The antigen this receptor binds is unknown. Base quality data are lacking; no much larger clone is found one base away. The data were taken from a study of CD8 T cells in ankylosing spondylitis (dated by TCRdb to about 2017). Looking at the study overall: The study profiled T cell receptor beta repertoires in healthy donors and ankylosing spondylitis patients to find disease-linked TCR variants. The whole study cohort included about a hundred healthy donors and over 20 ankylosing spondylitis patients. Peripheral blood samples were taken, and synovial fluid was additionally collected from ankylosing spondylitis patients.

Per the germline V gene, LGHNA is the CDR1 and YNFKEQ is the CDR2. Trimming takes 0 bases from V and 5 bases from J, and the germline ends sit 7 bases apart. The CDR3 measures 13 amino acids from cysteine to phenylalanine. Left in the record is the CDR3 DNA by itself, 39 bases read in frame from the first base. On the study overall, not on this receptor specifically: According to the report, matched synovial fluid samples from ankylosing spondylitis patients were significantly enriched for the disease-linked clones. Some motif variants had previously been reported in the synovial fluid and blood of reactive arthritis patients, which suggests shared mechanisms of disease initiation. In peripheral blood, the disease-linked clones were found at relatively low frequencies and had a CD8+ phenotype. A TCR beta motif of fewer than 10 highly homologous amino acid variants appeared characteristic of blood from ankylosing spondylitis patients.

Sequencing took place on an Illumina HiSeq 2500. Quantitative 5'-RACE with molecular barcodes was used to prepare TCR beta libraries. On the study's bioinformatics: A new computational method based on a probabilistic model of VDJ rearrangement was used to identify disease-linked TCR variants. TCRdb reprocessed the public reads (quality trimming at Q25 with fastp, clone calling with MiXCR) and kept in-frame beta chains. Identical CDR3 protein sequences are pooled into one entry, listed with their most common genes and DNA. It is TCRdb's table, rather than the study itself, that gives the V and J calls and clone size. The sample table records fewer than 550,000 distinct CDR3 sequences; about 5.4% of these occur just once. Around 3.6% of the sample is held by the ten biggest clonotypes.

Sequencing was performed on blood, either unsorted or a sorted T cell fraction (not recorded which). This TCR was sampled from a male donor with ankylosing spondylitis. The chain employs TRBV4-2 and TRBJ1-1, with the D gene not confidently named. Here the CDR3 is given as CASSQDLWTEAFF. Here is the DNA: TGTGCCAGCAGCCAAGATTTATGGACTGAAGCTTTCTTT.